This paragraph covers one T cell receptor (beta chain) sequence. What it binds is not known. The CDR3 has 18 residues. Looked up from germline, CDR1 is SEHNR and CDR2 is FQNEAQ (reference sequence). V trimming: 5 bases; J trimming: 4 bases; junction bases outside the gene matches: 12. This specimen comes from a study of shared clonotypes between healthy human individuals. Findings and caveats of the study: In general, naive subsets displayed greater estimated richness than memory subsets did. Clonotype sharing across donors was expected to vary with sequencing depth.

Produced via immunoSEQ multiplex PCR; TCRdb's table is partial and in-frame only. The sample gives about 1 million clones, 70% to 80% of which show up once; nearly 1.5% is in the top ten. The sample comprised memory CD4+ T cells sorted from blood. Stated subset: CD45RA-negative fraction. The J gene is TRBJ2-2, the V gene TRBV7-9; 11 bases match TRBD1. The TCR sequence derives from a man between 18 and 35 years old in good health. Written as DNA, the CDR3 is TGTGCCAGCAGCCTCTTTGTGGACAGGGGGCGAGGCACCGGGGAGCTGTTTTTT. Protein sequence: CASSLFVDRGRGTGELFF.